This section outlines one T cell receptor beta chain sequence together with its context. The antigen it binds to is not known. Per-base qualities were not stored, and no clone one base away is much larger. Using the deep immunoSEQ assay, multiplex PCR amplified TCR CDR3 regions from genomic DNA. For each cell subset, the extracted genomic DNA was distributed evenly across all wells of several immunoSEQ 96-well plates, and each plate served as one replicate. For sorted subsets, about 210 ng of genomic DNA, equivalent to around 30,000 T cell genomes, went into each replicate PCR. Purified libraries were measured with a Qubit 3.0 fluorometer, size-checked on a Bioanalyzer 2100, and measured again with the KAPA Library Quantification kit. Each immunoSEQ 96-well plate was sequenced on its own single-read 150-cycle Illumina NextSeq 550 flow cell. The paper's processing steps were these. Because the immunoSEQ output held only junctional sequences and lacked quality scores, the filtering could not match the filtering applied to full-length reads. To assign V/J genes and CDR3, sequences were annotated against IMGT germline references using PyIR, a Python wrapper for IgBLAST v1.9. Any read was removed if the V/J assignment was weak (E-value above 1e-6), the CDR3 was missing, or the read contained stop codons, out-of-frame junctions, or ambiguous translated residues. A V3J clonotype was defined by an identical inferred V gene, J gene, and CDR3 amino acid sequence. Percentage overlap between repertoires was computed as shared unique clonotypes divided by the size of the smaller repertoire. Three approaches were used to assess repertoire richness: RTK rarefaction, the Chao1 estimator, and Recon v2.1 estimates of unobserved clonotypes. OLGA was used to compute generation probabilities for all TCRbeta clonotypes that the gDNA method yielded from a few donors. The clones in this table, taken by TCRdb from immuneACCESS, are in-frame only. Not every clone is retained; where verified, under half of the shortfall comes from an unresolved V gene, and the cause of the rest is unknown. V and J calls and clone size come straight from that table; D and trimming were deduced from the DNA. This sample has approximately 1.1 million clones in its table, and more than 75% of those were observed once. Jointly, the top ten make up under 0.65% of the sample.

The entry originates in a study of shared clonotypes between healthy human individuals (dated by TCRdb to about 2020). With regard to the full study: The cohort comprised a couple of women and three men aged 18 to 49 years. For each donor, CD4 naive and CD4 memory were each given three plates, CD8 naive was given two plates, and CD8 memory was given one plate. Blood TCR repertoires of roughly 5 healthy adults were deeply sequenced to estimate repertoire size and the extent of clonotype sharing between individuals. To increase sequencing depth and limit assay-specific biases, TCR repertoire library preparation and sequencing were carried out by different laboratories using diverse techniques. Each donor's leukapheresis produced roughly between about 0.8 and 10 billion PBMCs. Beyond this particular receptor, the publication reports: Estimated clonotype richness was generally larger for naive than for memory subsets. Compared with non-shared clonotypes, the clonotypes found in all four sorted-subset donors had higher generation probabilities. Incomplete sequencing was indicated by rarefaction of sorted-subset datasets, despite the large sequencing depth. Based on pairwise subsampling, the degree of clonotype sharing among donors was expected to be affected by sequencing depth. Only blood was sampled, and tissue TCR repertoires likely differ from those in blood. When a handful of donors were compared, the shared fraction of clonotypes was about 5.4% for naive CD4, around 4% for naive CD8, roughly 2.5% for memory CD4, and 0.4% for memory CD8. Because the study included a small number of donors, the genetic and exposure-history diversity represented was limited.

The donors were healthy, HIV-negative adults with no recently reported acute infections or vaccinations. Every donor was a Caucasian adult residing in Nashville, Tennessee, USA. CD4+ T cells were enriched by magnetic negative selection, after which naive cells were positively selected on CD45RA and the negative fraction was taken as the memory subset. After blood collection by leukapheresis, PBMCs were isolated using Ficoll-Histopaque density gradient centrifugation and then cryopreserved in the vapor phase of liquid nitrogen. Analytical flow cytometry was used to check the purity and quantity of each magnetically sorted T cell population. Genomic DNA was isolated from each sorted fraction and quantified by UV absorbance on a Nanodrop 2000c. The CDR3, cysteine through phenylalanine, is 14 amino acids long. The kept DNA is CDR3 alone, 42 bases in frame from the first base. Compared with germline, V lacks 5 bases and J lacks 4 bases; bases without a gene match: 3. CDR1 SGHRS and CDR2 YFSETQ were looked up in the germline V gene.

What was sequenced was memory CD4+ T cells from PBMCs. The meaning of the sample's cell subset or site label: CD45RA-negative fraction. The chain joins TRBV5-1 to TRBJ2-5; the junction holds 12 bases that match TRBD2. The TCR originated in a man aged 18 to 35 in good health. Some clones in this sample may be carry-over from other donors' samples. Read as DNA, the sequence is TGCGCCAGCAGGACTAGCGGGAGCCGAGAGACCCAGTACTTC. Its amino acids are CASRTSGSRETQYF.